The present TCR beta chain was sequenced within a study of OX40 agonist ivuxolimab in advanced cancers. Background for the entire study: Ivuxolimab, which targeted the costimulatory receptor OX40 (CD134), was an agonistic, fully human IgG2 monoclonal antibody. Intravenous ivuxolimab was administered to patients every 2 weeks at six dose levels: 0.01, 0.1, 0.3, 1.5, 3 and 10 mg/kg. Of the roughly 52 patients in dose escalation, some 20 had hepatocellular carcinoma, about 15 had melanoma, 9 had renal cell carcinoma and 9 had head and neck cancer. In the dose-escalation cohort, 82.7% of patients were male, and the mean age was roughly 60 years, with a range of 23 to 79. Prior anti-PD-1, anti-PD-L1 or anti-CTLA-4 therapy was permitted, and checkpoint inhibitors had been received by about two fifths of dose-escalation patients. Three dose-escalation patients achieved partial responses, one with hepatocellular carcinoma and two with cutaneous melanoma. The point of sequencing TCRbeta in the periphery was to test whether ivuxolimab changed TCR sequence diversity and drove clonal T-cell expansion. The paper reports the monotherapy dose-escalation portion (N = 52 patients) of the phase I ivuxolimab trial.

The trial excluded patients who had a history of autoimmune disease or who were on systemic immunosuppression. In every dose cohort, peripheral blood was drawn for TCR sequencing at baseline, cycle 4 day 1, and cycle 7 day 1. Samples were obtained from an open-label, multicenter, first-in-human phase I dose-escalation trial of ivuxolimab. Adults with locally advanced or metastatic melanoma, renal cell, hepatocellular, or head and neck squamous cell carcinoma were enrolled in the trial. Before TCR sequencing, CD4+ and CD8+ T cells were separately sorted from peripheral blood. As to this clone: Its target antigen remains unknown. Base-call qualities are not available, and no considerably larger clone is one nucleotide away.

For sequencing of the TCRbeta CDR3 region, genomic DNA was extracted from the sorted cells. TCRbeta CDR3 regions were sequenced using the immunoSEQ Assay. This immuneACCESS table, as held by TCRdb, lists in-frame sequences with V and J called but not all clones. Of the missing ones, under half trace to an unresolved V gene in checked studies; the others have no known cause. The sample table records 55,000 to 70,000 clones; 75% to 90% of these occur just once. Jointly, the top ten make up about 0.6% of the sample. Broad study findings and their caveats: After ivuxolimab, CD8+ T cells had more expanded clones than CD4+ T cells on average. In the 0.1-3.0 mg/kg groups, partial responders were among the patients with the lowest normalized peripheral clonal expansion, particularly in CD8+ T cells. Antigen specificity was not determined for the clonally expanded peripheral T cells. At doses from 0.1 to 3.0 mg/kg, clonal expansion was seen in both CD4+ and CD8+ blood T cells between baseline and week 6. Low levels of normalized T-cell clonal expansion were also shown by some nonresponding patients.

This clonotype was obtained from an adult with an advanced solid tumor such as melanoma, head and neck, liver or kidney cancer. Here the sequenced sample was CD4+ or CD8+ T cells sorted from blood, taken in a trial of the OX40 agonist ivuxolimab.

CDR3 region: CASSSQGSYEQYF. In nucleotides, the sequence is TGTGCCAGCTCGTCGCAGGGGAGTTACGAGCAGTACTTC. The chain joins TRBV7-2 to TRBJ2-7, and TRBD1 may be the D gene, going by 6 matching bases. Including the terminal cysteine and phenylalanine, the CDR3 comprises 13 residues. Only the CDR3 DNA stays, 39 bases, in frame from base 1. The V and J ends are trimmed by 8 bases and 4 bases, leaving 15 bases between them. As encoded in the germline V gene, CDR1 is SGHTA while CDR2 is FQGNSA.